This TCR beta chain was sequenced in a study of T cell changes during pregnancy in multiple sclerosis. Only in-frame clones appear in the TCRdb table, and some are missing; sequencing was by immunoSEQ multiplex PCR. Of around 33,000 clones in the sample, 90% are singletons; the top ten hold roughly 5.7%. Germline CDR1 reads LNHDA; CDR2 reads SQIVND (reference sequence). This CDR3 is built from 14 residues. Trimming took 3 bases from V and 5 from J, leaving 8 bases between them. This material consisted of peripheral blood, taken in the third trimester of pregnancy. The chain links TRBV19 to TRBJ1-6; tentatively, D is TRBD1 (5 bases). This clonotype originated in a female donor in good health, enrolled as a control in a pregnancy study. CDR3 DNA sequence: TGTGCCAGTAGTATGGACACCAATAATTCACCCCTCCACTTT. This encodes CASSMDTNNSPLHF.